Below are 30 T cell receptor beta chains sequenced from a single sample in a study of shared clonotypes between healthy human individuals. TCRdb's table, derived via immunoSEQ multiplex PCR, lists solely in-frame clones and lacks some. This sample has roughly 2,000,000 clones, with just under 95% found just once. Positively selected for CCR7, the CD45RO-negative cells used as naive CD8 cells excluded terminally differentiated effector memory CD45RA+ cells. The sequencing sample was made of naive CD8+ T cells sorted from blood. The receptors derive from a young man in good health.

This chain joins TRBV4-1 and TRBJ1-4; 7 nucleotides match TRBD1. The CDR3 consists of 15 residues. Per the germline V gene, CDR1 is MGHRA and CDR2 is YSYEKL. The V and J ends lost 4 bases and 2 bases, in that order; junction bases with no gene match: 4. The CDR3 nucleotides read TGCGCCAGCAGCCCAGACAGGGCGACTAATGAAAAACTGTTTTTT. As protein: CASSPDRATNEKLFF.

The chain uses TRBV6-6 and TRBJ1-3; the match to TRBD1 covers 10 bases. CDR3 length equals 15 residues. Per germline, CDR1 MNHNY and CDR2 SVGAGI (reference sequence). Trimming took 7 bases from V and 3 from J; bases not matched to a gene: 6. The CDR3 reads CASKPGQGFGNTIYF. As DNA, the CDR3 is TGTGCCAGCAAACCGGGACAGGGGTTTGGAAACACCATATATTTT.

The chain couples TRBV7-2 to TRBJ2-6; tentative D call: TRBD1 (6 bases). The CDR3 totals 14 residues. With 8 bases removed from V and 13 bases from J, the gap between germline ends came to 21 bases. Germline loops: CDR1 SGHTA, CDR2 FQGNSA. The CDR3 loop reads CASYGQGSPFVLTF. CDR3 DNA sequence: TGTGCCAGCTACGGTCAGGGGAGTCCATTTGTCCTGACTTTC.

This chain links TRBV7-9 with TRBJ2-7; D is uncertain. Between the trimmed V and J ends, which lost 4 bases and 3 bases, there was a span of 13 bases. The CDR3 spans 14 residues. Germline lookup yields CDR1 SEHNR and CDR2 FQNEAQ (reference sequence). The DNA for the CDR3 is TGTGCCAGCAGCTCCAGAACTACTCACTACGAGCAGTACTTC. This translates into CASSSRTTHYEQYF.

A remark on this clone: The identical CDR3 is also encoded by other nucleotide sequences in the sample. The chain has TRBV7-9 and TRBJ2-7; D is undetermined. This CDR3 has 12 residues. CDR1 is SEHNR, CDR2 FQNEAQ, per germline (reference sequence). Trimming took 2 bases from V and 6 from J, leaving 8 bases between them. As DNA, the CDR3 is TGTGCCAGCAGCTTAACTGGGGTCGAGCAGTACTTC. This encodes CASSLTGVEQYF.

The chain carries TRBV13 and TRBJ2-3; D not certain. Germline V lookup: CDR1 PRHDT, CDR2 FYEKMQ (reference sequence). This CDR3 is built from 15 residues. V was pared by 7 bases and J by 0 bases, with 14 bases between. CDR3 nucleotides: TGTGCCAGCACCCCGATGAGTCGAAGCACAGATACGCAGTATTTT. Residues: CASTPMSRSTDTQYF.

DNA of the CDR3: TGTGCTAGTGGTCCCCCGGAGGGGCCAGGTGGCTACACCTTC. Its protein product is CASGPPEGPGGYTF. J is TRBJ1-2 and V is TRBV12-5; possibly TRBD1 for D (5 bases). The CDR3 runs 14 residues. CDR1 LGHNT and CDR2 FRNRAP come from the germline V gene. The germline V and J ends were trimmed by 5 bases and 7 bases, with 17 bases remaining between them.

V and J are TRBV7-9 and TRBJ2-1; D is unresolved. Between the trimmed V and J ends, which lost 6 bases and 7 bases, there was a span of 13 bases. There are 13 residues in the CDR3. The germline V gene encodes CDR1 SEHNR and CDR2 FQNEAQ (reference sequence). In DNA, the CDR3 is TGTGCCAGCAGGCCCCTTCTTTTGAATGAGCAGTTCTTC. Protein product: CASRPLLLNEQFF.

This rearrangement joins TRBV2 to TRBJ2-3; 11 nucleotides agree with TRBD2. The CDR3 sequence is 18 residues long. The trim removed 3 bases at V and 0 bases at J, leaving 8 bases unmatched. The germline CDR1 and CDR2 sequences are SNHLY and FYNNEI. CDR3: CASSDTSGGPPSTDTQYF. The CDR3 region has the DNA TGTGCCAGCAGTGATACTAGCGGGGGACCTCCTAGCACAGATACGCAGTATTTT.

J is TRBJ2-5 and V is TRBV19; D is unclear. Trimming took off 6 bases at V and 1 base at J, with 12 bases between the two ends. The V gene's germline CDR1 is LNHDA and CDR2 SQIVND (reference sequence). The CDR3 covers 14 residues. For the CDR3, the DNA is TGTGCCAGTAGAGGCTACTCACCCCAAGAGACCCAGTACTTC. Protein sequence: CASRGYSPQETQYF.

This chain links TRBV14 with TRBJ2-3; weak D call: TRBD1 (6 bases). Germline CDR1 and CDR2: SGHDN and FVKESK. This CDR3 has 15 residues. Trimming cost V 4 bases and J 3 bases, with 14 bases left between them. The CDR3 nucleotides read TGTGCCAGCAGCCCAGGGGAGTGGGGAACAGATACGCAGTATTTT. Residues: CASSPGEWGTDTQYF.

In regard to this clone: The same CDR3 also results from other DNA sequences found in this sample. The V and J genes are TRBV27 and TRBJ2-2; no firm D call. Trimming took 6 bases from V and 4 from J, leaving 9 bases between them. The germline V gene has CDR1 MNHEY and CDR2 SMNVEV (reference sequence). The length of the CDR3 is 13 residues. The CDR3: CASSLLGTGELFF. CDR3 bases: TGTGCCAGCAGCTTGCTCGGCACCGGGGAGCTGTTTTTT.

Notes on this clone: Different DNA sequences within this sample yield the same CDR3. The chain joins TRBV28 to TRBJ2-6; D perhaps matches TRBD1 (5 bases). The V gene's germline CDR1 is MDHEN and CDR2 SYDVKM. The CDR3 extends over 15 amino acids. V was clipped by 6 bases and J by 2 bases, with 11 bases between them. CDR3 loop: CASSFTGAGANVLTF. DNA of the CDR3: TGTGCCAGCAGCTTTACAGGAGCTGGGGCCAACGTCCTGACTTTC. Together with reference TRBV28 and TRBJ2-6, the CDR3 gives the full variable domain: DVKVTQSSRYLVKRTGEKVFLECVQDMDHENMFWYRQDPGLGLRLIYFSYDVKMKEKGDIPEGYSVSREKKERFSLILESASTNQTSMYLCASSFTGAGANVLTFGAGSRLTVL.

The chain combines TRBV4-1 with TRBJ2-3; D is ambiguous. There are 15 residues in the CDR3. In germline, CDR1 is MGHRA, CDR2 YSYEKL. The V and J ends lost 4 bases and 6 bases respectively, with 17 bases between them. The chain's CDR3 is CASSPYTENRDTQYF. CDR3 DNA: TGCGCCAGCAGCCCATATACTGAGAATAGGGATACGCAGTATTTT.

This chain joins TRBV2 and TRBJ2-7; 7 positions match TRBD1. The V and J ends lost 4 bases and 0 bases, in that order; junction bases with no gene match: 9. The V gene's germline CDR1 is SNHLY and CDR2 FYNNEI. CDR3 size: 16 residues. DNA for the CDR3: TGTGCCAGCAGTGCCCCCGAACAGGGGACCTCCTACGAGCAGTACTTC. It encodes CASSAPEQGTSYEQYF.

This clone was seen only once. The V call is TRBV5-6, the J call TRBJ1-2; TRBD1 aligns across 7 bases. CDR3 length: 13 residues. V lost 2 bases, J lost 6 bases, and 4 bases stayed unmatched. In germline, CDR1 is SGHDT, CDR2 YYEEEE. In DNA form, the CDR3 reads TGTGCCAGCAGCTTCGACAGGGCCCATGGCTACACCTTC. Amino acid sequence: CASSFDRAHGYTF. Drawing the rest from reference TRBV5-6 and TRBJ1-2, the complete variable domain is DAGVTQSPTHLIKTRGQQVTLRCSPKSGHDTVSWYQQALGQGPQFIFQYYEEEERQRGNFPDRFSGHQFPNYSSELNVNALLLGDSALYLCASSFDRAHGYTFGSGTRLTVV.

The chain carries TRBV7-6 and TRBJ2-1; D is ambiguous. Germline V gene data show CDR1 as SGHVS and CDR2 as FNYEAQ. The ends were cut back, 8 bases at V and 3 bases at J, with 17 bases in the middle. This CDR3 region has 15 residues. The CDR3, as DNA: TGTGCCAGCGTTGGCGGCTCTAGAGGCTACAATGAGCAGTTCTTC. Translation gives CASVGGSRGYNEQFF.

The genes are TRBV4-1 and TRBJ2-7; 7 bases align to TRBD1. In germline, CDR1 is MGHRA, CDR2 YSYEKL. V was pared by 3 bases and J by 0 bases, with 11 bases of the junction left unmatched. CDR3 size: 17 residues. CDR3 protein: CASSQATGQVLSYEQYF. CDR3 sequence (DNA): TGCGCCAGCAGCCAGGCGACCGGACAGGTACTCTCCTACGAGCAGTACTTC.

CDR3 sequence reads: CASGERVKIAGSDTQYF. The DNA for the CDR3 is TGTGCCAGCGGAGAGAGGGTTAAGATAGCGGGATCTGATACGCAGTATTTT. The V and J genes are TRBV2 and TRBJ2-3, with TRBD2 matching over 8 bases. Germline loops: CDR1 SNHLY, CDR2 FYNNEI. V was clipped by 8 bases and J by 6 bases; unmatched bases: 19. This CDR3 is 17 amino acids long.

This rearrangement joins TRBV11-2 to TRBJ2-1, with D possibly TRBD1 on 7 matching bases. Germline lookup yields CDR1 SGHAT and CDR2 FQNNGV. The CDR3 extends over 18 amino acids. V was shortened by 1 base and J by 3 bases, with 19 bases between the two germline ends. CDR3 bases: TGTGCCAGCAGCTTAGTTGGTCCCGACAGGGAGGACTACAATGAGCAGTTCTTC. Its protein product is CASSLVGPDREDYNEQFF. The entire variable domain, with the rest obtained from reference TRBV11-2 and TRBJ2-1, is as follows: EAGVAQSPRYKIIEKRQSVAFWCNPISGHATLYWYQQILGQGPKLLIQFQNNGVVDDSQLPKDRFSAERLKGVDSTLKIQPAKLEDSAVYLCASSLVGPDREDYNEQFFGPGTRLTVL.

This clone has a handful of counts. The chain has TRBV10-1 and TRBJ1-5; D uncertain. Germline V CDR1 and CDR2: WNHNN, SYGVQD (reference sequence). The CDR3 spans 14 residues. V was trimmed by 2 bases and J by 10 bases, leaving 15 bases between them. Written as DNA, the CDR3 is TGCGCCAGCAGTGAGGCCCTTGACTTCCCACCCCAGCATTTT. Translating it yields CASSEALDFPPQHF.

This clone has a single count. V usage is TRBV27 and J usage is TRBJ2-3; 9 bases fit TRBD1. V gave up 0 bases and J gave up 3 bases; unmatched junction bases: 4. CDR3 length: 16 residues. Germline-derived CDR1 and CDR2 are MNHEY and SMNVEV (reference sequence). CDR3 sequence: CASSLSPGTGTDTQYF. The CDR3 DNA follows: TGTGCCAGCAGTTTATCCCCCGGGACAGGGACAGATACGCAGTATTTT.

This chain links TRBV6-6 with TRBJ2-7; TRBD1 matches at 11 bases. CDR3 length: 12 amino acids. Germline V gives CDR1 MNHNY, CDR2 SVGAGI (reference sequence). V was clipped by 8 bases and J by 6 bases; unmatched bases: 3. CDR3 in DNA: TGTGCCAGCGGCGGGACAGGGGGCGAGCAGTACTTC. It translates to CASGGTGGEQYF.

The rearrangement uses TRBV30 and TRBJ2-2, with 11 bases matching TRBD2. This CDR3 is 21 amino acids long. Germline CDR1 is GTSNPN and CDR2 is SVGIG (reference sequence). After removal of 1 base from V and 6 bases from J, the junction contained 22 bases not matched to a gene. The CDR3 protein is CAWSAGRRRLAGREVPGELFF. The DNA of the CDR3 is TGTGCCTGGAGTGCGGGTCGAAGGAGACTAGCGGGGAGGGAGGTCCCCGGGGAGCTGTTTTTT.

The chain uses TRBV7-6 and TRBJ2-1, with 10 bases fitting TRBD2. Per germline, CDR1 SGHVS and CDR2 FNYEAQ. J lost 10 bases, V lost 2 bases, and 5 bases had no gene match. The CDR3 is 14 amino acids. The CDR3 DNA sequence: TGTGCCAGCAGCTTAATTAGCGGGGGGACGGAGCAGTTCTTC. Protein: CASSLISGGTEQFF. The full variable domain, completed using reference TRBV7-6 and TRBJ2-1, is GAGVSQSPRYKVTKRGQDVALRCDPISGHVSLYWYRQALGQGPEFLTYFNYEAQQDKSGLPNDRFSAERPEGSISTLTIQRTEQRDSAMYRCASSLISGGTEQFFGPGTRLTVL.

CDR3 region: CASSYGFDYQETQYF. CDR3 coding DNA: TGTGCCAGCAGTTATGGGTTTGACTACCAAGAGACCCAGTACTTC. V and J are TRBV6-5 and TRBJ2-5, with D hard to call. Germline assignment: CDR1 MNHEY and CDR2 SVGAGI. Trimming cost V 3 bases and J 0 bases, with 11 bases left between them. There are 15 residues in the CDR3.

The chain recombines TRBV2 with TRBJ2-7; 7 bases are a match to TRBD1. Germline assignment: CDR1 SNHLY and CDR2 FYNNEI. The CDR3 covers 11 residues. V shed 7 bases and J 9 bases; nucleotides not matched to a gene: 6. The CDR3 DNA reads TGTGCCAGCACCGAGGGGGCTGGGCAGTACTTC. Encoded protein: CASTEGAGQYF.

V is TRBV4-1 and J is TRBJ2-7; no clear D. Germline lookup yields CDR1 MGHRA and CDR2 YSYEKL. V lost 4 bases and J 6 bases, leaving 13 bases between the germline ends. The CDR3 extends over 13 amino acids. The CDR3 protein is CASSLMSLSEQYF. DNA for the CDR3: TGCGCCAGCAGCCTAATGTCGCTAAGCGAGCAGTACTTC.

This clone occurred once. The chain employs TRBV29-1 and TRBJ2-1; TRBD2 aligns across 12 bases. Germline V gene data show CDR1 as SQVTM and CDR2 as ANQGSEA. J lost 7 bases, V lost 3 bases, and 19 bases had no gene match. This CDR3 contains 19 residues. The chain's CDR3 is CSVDSWLAGGPSGGNEQFF. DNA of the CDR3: TGCAGCGTTGATAGTTGGCTAGCGGGAGGGCCCTCGGGGGGAAATGAGCAGTTCTTC.

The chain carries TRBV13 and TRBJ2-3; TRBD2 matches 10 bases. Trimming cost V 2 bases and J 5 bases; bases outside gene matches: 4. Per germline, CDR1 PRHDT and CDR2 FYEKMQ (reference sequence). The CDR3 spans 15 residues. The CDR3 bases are TGTGCCAGCAGCTTAAAGCGACTAGCGGGAGATACGCAGTATTTT. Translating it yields CASSLKRLAGDTQYF.